This T cell receptor beta chain was captured by sequencing in a study of T cell responses to AZD1222 COVID-19 vaccine. Whole-study findings and limits: An increase in Spike-specific TCR breadth and depth was observed after two AZD1222 doses.

Produced via immunoSEQ multiplex PCR; TCRdb's table is partial and in-frame only. The sample has 130,000 to 150,000 clones, about 90% seen once. This CDR3 spans 15 amino acids. Trimming stripped 2 bases from V and 4 bases from J, with 13 bases between. Germline assignment: CDR1 SGHKS and CDR2 YYEKEE (reference sequence). Note on this clone: Antigen: not known.

The chain recombines TRBV5-5 with TRBJ1-5, with D perhaps matching TRBD1 (6 bases). This receptor was taken from an adult in good health. Sequenced here: peripheral blood, sampled on day 0 of AZD1222 vaccination. The DNA for the CDR3 is TGTGCCAGCAGCTTATATGACAGGAGGAATCAGCCCCAGCATTTT. Amino acids: CASSLYDRRNQPQHF.